This passage covers 4 T cell receptor beta chains from one sample sequenced in a study of beta chain features in type 1 diabetes. Study conclusions and caveats: Shorter TCRB CDR3s, moderately but significantly so, marked every one of the four CD4+ subsets in Type 1 diabetes patients.

Their recognized antigens are unknown. The entirety of the isolated RNA underwent reverse transcription, so expressed TCRB transcripts were sequenced. The protocol was immunoSEQ multiplex PCR, while the TCRdb copy is restricted to in-frame clones and leaves out a portion. The profile shows a few hundred thousand clones, over 20% of them singletons. Sequences were obtained from naive CD4+ T cells from blood. The receptors stem from a woman aged 40 to 50 with type 1 diabetes.

This clone has just a few counts. V and J are TRBV29-1 and TRBJ2-3; no clear D gene. Germline V gives CDR1 SQVTM, CDR2 ANQGSEA. The V gene lost 1 base and the J gene lost 4 bases, with 6 bases spanning the gap. The CDR3 is made up of 12 amino acids. For the CDR3, the DNA is TGCAGCGTTGAAGTCGTAGCAGATACGCAGTATTTT. Its translation: CSVEVVADTQYF.

The chain couples TRBV28 to TRBJ2-7; 7 bases align to TRBD1. V was clipped by 6 bases and J by 4 bases; unmatched bases: 9. The germline CDR1 and CDR2 sequences are MDHEN and SYDVKM. CDR3 size: 14 residues. In DNA, the CDR3 is TGTGCCAGCAGGTCGACAGGGCGTTTTTACGAGCAGTACTTC. This sequence encodes CASRSTGRFYEQYF.

The gene calls are TRBV10-3 and TRBJ1-1; TRBD1 is a possible D gene (5 bases). Germline CDR1 ENHRY, CDR2 SYGVKD. Trimming cost V 6 bases and J 1 base, with 9 bases left between them. The CDR3 consists of 13 residues. The CDR3 reads CAIRDTRNTEAFF. In nucleotides, the CDR3 is TGTGCCATCAGGGACACCCGGAACACTGAAGCTTTCTTT.

This clone has just a few counts. The V gene is TRBV4-3, the J gene TRBJ2-7; the D gene is possibly TRBD1 (7 bases). Germline CDR1 reads LGHNA; CDR2 reads YSLEER. The germline V and J ends were trimmed by 4 bases and 1 base, with 17 bases remaining between them. The CDR3 covers 16 residues. In nucleotides, the CDR3 is TGCGCCAGCAGCCTTTGGGCCAGGGGGGCTTCCTACGAGCAGTACTTC. This encodes CASSLWARGASYEQYF.